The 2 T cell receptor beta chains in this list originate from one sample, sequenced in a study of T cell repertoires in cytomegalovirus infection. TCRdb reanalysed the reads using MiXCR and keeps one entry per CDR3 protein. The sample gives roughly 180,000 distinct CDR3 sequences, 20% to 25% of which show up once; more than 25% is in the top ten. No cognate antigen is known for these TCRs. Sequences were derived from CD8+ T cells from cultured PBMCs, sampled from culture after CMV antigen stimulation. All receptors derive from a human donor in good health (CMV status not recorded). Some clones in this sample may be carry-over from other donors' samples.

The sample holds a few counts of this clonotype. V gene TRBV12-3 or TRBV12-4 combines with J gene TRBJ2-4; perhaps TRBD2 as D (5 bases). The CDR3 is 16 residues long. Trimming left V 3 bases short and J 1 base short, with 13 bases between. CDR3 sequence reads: CASSFLGERAKNIQYF. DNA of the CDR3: TGTGCCAGCAGTTTTCTCGGGGAGAGGGCCAAAAACATTCAGTACTTC.

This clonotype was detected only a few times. The CDR3 DNA is TGCGCCAGCAGCCAAGTAAGGAGACGGGCTGAAGCTTTCTTT. Its translation is CASSQVRRRAEAFF. The V call is TRBV4-1, the J call TRBJ1-1; no definite D call. The germline V gene encodes CDR1 MGHRA and CDR2 YSYEKL. The CDR3 is made up of 14 amino acids. The V gene lost 1 base and the J gene lost 6 bases, with 12 bases spanning the gap.